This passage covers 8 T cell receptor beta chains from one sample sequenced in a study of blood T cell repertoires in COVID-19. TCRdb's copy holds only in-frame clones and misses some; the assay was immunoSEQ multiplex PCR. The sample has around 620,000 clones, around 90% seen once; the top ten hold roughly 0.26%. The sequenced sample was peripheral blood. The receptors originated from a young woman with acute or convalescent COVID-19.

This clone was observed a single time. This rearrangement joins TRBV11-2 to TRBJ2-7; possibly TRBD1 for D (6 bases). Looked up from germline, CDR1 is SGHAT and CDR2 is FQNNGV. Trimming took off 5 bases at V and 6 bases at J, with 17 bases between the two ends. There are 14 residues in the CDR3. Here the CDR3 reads CASSDRFGDGEQYF. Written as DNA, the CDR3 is TGTGCCAGCAGCGACAGGTTCGGGGACGGCGAGCAGTACTTC. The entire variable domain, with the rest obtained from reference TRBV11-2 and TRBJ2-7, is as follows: EAGVAQSPRYKIIEKRQSVAFWCNPISGHATLYWYQQILGQGPKLLIQFQNNGVVDDSQLPKDRFSAERLKGVDSTLKIQPAKLEDSAVYLCASSDRFGDGEQYFGPGTRLTVT.

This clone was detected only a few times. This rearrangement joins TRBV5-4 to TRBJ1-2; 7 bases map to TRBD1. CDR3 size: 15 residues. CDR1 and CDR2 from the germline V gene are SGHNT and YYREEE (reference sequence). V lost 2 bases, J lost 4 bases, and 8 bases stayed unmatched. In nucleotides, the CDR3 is TGTGCCAGCAGCTTACCCGGGACAGACCCCTATGGCTACACCTTC. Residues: CASSLPGTDPYGYTF.

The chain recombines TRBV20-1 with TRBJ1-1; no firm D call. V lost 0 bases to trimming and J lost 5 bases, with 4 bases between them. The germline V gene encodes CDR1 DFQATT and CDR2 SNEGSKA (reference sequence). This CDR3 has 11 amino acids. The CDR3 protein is CSARDKTEAFF. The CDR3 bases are TGCAGTGCTAGAGATAAAACTGAAGCTTTCTTT.

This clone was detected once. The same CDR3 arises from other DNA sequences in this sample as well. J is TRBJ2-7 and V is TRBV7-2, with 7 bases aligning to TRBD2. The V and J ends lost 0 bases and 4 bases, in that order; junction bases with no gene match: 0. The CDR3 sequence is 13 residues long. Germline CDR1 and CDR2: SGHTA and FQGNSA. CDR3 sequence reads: CASSLAGGYEQYF. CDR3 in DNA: TGTGCCAGCAGCTTAGCGGGGGGGTACGAGCAGTACTTC. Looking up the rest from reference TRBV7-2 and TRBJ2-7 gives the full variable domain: GAGVSQSPSNKVTEKGKDVELRCDPISGHTALYWYRQSLGQGLEFLIYFQGNSAPDKSGLPSDRFSAERTGGSVSTLTIQRTQQEDSAVYLCASSLAGGYEQYFGPGTRLTVT.

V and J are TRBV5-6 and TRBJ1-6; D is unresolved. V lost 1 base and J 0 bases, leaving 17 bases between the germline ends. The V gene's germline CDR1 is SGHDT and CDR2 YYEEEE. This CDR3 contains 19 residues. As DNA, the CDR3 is TGTGCCAGCAGCTTGTTGGTAGGAGTCGGCAGCTCCTATAATTCACCCCTCCACTTT. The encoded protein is CASSLLVGVGSSYNSPLHF.

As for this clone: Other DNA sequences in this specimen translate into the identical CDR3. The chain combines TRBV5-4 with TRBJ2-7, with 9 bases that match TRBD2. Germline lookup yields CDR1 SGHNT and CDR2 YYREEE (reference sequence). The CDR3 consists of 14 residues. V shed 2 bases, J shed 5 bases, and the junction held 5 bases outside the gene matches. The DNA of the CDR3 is TGTGCCAGCAGCTTAGGGACTAGCCCCCACGAGCAGTACTTC. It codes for CASSLGTSPHEQYF.

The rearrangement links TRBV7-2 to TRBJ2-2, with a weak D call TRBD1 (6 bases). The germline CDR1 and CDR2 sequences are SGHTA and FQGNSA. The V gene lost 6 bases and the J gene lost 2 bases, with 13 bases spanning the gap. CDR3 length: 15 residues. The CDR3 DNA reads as TGTGCCAGCAGGGAACCGGGACATAACACCGGGGAGCTGTTTTTT. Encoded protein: CASREPGHNTGELFF. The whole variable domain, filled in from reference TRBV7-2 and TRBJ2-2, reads GAGVSQSPSNKVTEKGKDVELRCDPISGHTALYWYRQSLGQGLEFLIYFQGNSAPDKSGLPSDRFSAERTGGSVSTLTIQRTQQEDSAVYLCASREPGHNTGELFFGEGSRLTVL.

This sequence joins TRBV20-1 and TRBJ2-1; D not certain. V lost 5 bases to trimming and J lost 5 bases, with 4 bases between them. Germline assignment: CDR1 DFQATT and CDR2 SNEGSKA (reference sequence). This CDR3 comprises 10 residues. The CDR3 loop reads CSAGNNEQFF. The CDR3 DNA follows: TGCAGTGCTGGCAACAATGAGCAGTTCTTC.